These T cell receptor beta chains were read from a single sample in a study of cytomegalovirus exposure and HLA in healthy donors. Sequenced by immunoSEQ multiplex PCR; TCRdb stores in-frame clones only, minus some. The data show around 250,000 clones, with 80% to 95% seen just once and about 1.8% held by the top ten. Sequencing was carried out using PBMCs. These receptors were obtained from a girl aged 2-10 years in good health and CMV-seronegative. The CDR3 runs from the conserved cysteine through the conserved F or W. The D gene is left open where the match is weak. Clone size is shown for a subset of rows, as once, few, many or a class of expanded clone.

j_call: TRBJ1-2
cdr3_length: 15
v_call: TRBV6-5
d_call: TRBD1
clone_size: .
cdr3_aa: CASSYAWDSNYGYTF
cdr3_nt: TGTGCCAGCAGTTACGCCTGGGACAGTAACTATGGCTACACCTTC

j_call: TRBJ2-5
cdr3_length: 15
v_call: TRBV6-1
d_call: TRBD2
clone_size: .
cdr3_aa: CASSEIVAGGETQYF
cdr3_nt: TGTGCCAGCAGTGAAATTGTCGCGGGAGGGGAGACCCAGTACTTC

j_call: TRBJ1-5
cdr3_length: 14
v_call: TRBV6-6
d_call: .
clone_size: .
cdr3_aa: CASSNYGSNQPQHF
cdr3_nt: TGTGCCAGCAGTAACTACGGTAGCAATCAGCCCCAGCATTTT

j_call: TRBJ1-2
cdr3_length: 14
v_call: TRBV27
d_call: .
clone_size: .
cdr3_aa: CASSLAGTDYGYTF
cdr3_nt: TGTGCCAGCAGTTTAGCGGGGACGGACTATGGCTACACCTTC

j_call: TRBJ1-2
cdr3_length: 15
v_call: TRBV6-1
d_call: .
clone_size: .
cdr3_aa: CASSPTRENSYGYTF
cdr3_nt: TGTGCCAGCAGTCCGACGAGGGAGAATTCCTATGGCTACACCTTC

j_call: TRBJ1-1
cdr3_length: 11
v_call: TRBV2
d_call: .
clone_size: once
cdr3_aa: CASSGATEAFF
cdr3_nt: TGTGCCAGCAGTGGGGCCACTGAAGCTTTCTTT

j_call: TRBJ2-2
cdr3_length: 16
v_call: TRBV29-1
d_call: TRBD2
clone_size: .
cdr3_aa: CSVERTSGGAFGELFF
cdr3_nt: TGCAGCGTTGAAAGGACTAGCGGGGGGGCCTTCGGGGAGCTGTTTTTT

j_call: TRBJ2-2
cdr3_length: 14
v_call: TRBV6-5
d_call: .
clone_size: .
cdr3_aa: CASSLGGNTGELFF
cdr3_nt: TGTGCCAGCTCACTCGGGGGGAACACCGGGGAGCTGTTTTTT

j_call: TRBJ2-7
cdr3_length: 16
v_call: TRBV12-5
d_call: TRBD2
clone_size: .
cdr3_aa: CASASLTSGRSYEQYF
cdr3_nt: TGTGCTAGTGCCTCCCTGACTAGCGGGAGATCCTACGAGCAGTACTTC

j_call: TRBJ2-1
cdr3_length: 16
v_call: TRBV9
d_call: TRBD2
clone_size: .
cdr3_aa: CASSETSGGAGCEQFF
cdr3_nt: TGTGCCAGCAGTGAAACTAGCGGGGGGGCCGGGTGTGAGCAGTTCTTC

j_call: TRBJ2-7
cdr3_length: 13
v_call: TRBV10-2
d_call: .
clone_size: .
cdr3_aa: CASREGGTYEQYF
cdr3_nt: TGCGCCAGCAGGGAAGGCGGAACCTACGAGCAGTACTTC

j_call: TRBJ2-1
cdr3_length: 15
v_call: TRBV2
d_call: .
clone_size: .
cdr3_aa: CASSSIARAYNEQFF
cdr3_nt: TGTGCCAGCAGTTCGATAGCCAGAGCCTACAATGAGCAGTTCTTC

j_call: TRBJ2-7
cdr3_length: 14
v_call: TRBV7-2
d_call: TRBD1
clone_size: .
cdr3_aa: CASSERTGNYEQYF
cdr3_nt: TGTGCCAGCAGCGAGAGGACAGGGAATTACGAGCAGTACTTC

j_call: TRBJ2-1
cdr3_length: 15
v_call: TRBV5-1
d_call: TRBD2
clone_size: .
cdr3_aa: CASSPGLAGGIEQFF
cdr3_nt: TGCGCCAGCAGCCCCGGACTAGCGGGAGGGATTGAGCAGTTCTTC

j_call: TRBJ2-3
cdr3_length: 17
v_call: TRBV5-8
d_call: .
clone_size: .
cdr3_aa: CACGVDQIPAPADTQYF
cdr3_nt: TGTGCCTGCGGTGTGGATCAGATCCCCGCCCCAGCAGATACGCAGTATTTT

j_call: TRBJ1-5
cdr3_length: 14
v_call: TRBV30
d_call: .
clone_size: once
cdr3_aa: CAWSHHSVNQPQHF
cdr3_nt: TGTGCCTGGAGCCACCATTCGGTGAATCAGCCCCAGCATTTT

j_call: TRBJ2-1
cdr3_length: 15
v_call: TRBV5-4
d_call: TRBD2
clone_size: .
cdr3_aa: CASSSGTSGGAEQFF
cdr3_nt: TGTGCCAGCAGCTCGGGGACTAGCGGGGGGGCCGAGCAGTTCTTC

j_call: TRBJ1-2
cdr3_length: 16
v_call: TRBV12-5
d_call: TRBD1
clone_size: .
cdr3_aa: CASGPYGQGNYYGYTF
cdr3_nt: TGTGCTAGTGGTCCCTACGGACAGGGAAATTACTATGGCTACACCTTC

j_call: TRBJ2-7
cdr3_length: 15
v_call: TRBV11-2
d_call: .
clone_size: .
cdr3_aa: CASSLVAAAVYEQYF
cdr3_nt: TGTGCCAGCAGCTTAGTGGCGGCCGCGGTCTACGAGCAGTACTTC

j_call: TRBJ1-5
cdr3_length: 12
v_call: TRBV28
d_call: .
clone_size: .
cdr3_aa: CASSQLERPQHF
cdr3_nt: TGTGCCAGCAGCCAACTCGAGAGGCCCCAGCATTTT

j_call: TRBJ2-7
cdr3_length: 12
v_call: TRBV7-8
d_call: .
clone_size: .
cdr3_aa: CASSRTTYEQYF
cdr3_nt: TGTGCCAGCTCGCGGACTACCTACGAGCAGTACTTC

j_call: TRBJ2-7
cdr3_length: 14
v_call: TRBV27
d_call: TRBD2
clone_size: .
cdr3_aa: CASSRPGTSAEQYF
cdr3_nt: TGTGCCAGCTCCAGACCCGGGACTAGCGCCGAGCAGTACTTC

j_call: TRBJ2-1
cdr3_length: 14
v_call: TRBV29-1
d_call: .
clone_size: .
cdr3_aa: CGVDTGSSYNEQFF
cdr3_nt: TGCGGCGTTGACACGGGGAGCTCCTACAATGAGCAGTTCTTC

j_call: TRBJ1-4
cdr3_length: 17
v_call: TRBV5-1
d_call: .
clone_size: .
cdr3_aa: CASSLIDSNTNNEKLFF
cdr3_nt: TGCGCCAGCAGCTTGATAGACAGCAACACCAACAATGAAAAACTGTTTTTT

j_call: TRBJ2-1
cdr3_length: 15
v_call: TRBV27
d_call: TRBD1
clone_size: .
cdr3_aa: CASSHRDRGLHEQFF
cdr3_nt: TGTGCCAGCAGTCACCGGGACAGAGGTCTCCATGAGCAGTTCTTC

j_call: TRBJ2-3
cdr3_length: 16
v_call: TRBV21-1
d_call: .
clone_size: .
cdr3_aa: CASSSLAGVGTDTQYF
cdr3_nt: TGTGCCAGCAGCAGTCTAGCGGGAGTGGGCACAGATACGCAGTATTTT

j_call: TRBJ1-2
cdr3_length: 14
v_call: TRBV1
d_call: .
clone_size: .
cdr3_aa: CTSSLTGTNYGYTF
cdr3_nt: TGCACCAGCAGCCTTACAGGGACTAACTATGGCTACACCTTC

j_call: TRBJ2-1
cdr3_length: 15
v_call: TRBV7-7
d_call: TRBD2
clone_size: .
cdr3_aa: CASSPGTSALNEQFF
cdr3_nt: TGTGCCAGCAGCCCCGGGACTAGCGCTCTCAATGAGCAGTTCTTC

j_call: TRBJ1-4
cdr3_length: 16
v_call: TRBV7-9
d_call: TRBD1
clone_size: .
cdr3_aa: CASSASGTGVNEKLFF
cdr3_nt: TGTGCCAGCAGCGCATCCGGGACAGGGGTTAATGAAAAACTGTTTTTT

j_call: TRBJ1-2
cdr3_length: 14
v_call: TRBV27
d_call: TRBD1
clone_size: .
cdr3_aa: CASSSGTGGSGYTF
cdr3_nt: TGTGCCAGCAGTTCCGGGACAGGGGGCTCTGGCTACACCTTC

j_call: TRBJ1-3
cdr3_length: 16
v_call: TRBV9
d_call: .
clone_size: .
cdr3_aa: CASSVGGQISGNTIYF
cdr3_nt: TGTGCCAGCAGCGTAGGAGGACAGATCTCTGGAAACACCATATATTTT

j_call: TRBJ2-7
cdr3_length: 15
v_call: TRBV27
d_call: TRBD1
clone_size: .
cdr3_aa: CASSTPGQGSYEQYF
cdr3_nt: TGTGCCAGCAGTACCCCCGGACAGGGATCCTACGAGCAGTACTTC

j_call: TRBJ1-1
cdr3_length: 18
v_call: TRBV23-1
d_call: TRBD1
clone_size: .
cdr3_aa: CASSLHPGQGCMNTEAFF
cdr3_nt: TGCGCCAGCAGTCTACACCCGGGACAGGGCTGCATGAACACTGAAGCTTTCTTT

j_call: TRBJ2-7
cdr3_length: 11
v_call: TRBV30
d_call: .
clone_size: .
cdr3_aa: CAWQGKYEQYF
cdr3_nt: TGTGCCTGGCAGGGAAAGTACGAGCAGTACTTC

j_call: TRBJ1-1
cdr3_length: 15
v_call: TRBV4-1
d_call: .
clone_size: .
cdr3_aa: CASSQEAQSFLRAFF
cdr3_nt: TGCGCCAGCAGCCAAGAGGCACAGAGTTTTTTGAGAGCTTTCTTT

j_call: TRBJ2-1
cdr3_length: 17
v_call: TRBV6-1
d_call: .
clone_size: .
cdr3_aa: CASSDELVSGVLKEQFF
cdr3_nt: TGTGCCAGCAGTGATGAGTTGGTTTCGGGGGTCTTAAAAGAGCAGTTCTTC